This T cell receptor (beta chain) stems from a study of preoperative IRX-2 immunotherapy in early breast cancer (dated by TCRdb to the late 2010s). The meaning of the sample's treatment or condition label: preoperative locoregional IRX-2 cytokine immunotherapy. The samples were obtained from a phase Ib study that tested preoperative, locoregional IRX-2 cytokine immunotherapy designed to prime immune responses. The donors were early-stage breast cancer patients who were given IRX-2 prior to surgery. V is clipped by 4 bases and J by 1 base, and the sequence between their germline boundaries is 10 bases long. The CDR3 holds 14 amino acids from the cysteine to the phenylalanine. CDR3 DNA is the only sequence kept; it has 42 bases, read in frame from the first base. The germline V gene (reference sequence) specifies LNHDA as CDR1 and SQIVND as CDR2. Library preparation employed the immunoSEQ multiplex PCR assay. Not all clones reach the TCRdb copy of this immuneACCESS table, which keeps in-frame sequences only. Checked studies attribute under half of the gap to unresolved V genes and leave the rest unexplained. The sample contains tens of thousands of clones, about 83% of them found a single time. The biggest ten clones account for 2% to 2.5% of the sample.

A word on this clone: This receptor's antigen is unknown. Base qualities are missing; no much larger clone stands one base away.

Sequencing used lymph node tissue, obtained before IRX-2 immunotherapy. The chain joins TRBV19 to TRBJ1-1; the D gene cannot be named for sure. This clonotype was obtained from a human donor with breast cancer. CDR3 protein: CASSTWAGNTEAFF. The DNA sequence is given as TGTGCCAGTAGTACCTGGGCTGGGAACACTGAAGCTTTCTTT.